This TCR beta chain originates from a study of CD8+ T cells in alopecia areata. Study overall: Treatment of the treated patients consisted of oral tofacitinib, 5 to 10 mg twice daily.

Germline CDR1 and CDR2: SGDLS and YYNGEE. CDR3 size: 12 residues. Trimming stripped 6 bases from V and 6 bases from J, with 12 bases between. Treatment defined: oral pan-JAK inhibitor, 5-10 mg twice daily. After isolation, RNA underwent reverse transcription to generate cDNA as the sequencing template. Produced via immunoSEQ multiplex PCR; TCRdb's table is partial and in-frame only. The repertoire consists of about 140,000 clones, with around 87% occurring once and the leading ten covering roughly an eighth. The source material was CD8+ T cells sorted from blood, sampled at week 4, from a patient treated with tofacitinib. The gene calls are TRBV9 and TRBJ1-2; D uncertain. This clonotype was obtained from a human donor with alopecia areata. The CDR3 sequence: CASNPWNDGYTF. In DNA form, the CDR3 reads TGTGCCAGCAACCCGTGGAACGATGGCTACACCTTC.